This TCR beta chain came from a study of Ad26.COV2.S vaccination and SARS-CoV-2 variants. About the study: Donor was one of the participants in the Ad26.COV2.S arm of the COV1001 trial.

Notes on the study in general: It is possible that the TCR breadth and depth analyses underestimated the total T cell responses. Individuals receiving vaccine had higher spike-specific TCR breadth than placebo recipients did.

Specified treatment: 15 to 20 received Ad26.COV2.S at low or high dose, single or two shots; 5 received placebo; per-sample allocation not given. Sampling happened 63 days after the first vaccine or placebo injection. Vaccine was an Ad26 vector expressing Wuhan-strain SARS-CoV-2 spike. Germline CDR1 SGHVS, CDR2 FNYEAQ. The trim removed 4 bases at V and 5 bases at J, leaving 12 bases unmatched. The CDR3 loop spans 16 amino acids. This table comes from immunoSEQ multiplex PCR, and its TCRdb copy is limited to in-frame clones, with some not included. The profile shows some 480,000 clones, around 88% of them singletons. This clone was detected only once. Its target is not known.

This TCR came from a person between 18 and 59 years old who received the Ad26.COV2.S COVID-19 vaccine or a placebo. Specimen: peripheral blood, collected in a trial of Ad26.COV2.S vaccine versus placebo. The chain carries TRBV7-6 and TRBJ1-2; 8 bases are shared with TRBD1. This chain's CDR3 is CASSSRRAGGRYGYTF. The CDR3 DNA follows: TGTGCCAGCAGCTCACGGCGTGCAGGGGGCCGATATGGCTACACCTTC.